One and the same sample provided the 28 T cell receptor beta chains below, sequenced in a study of T cell repertoires in ileal Crohn's disease. Time point defined: neoterminal ileum biopsy at postoperative endoscopy, about 6 months after surgery. Method: immunoSEQ multiplex PCR; TCRdb's copy keeps in-frame clones and lacks some. The sample holds more than 13,000 clones, over 70% seen once. Sample: ileal tissue. The receptor set was obtained from an adult with Crohn's disease.

The genes are TRBV18 and TRBJ2-7; the D is unclear. Per the germline V gene, CDR1 is KGHSH and CDR2 is LQKENI. Deletions cut 5 bases from V and 2 bases from J, with 10 bases between. The CDR3 is 13 amino acids. The CDR3 protein is CASSSDGTYEQYF. The CDR3 coding sequence is TGTGCCAGCTCATCGGACGGAACCTACGAGCAGTACTTC. Looking up the rest from reference TRBV18 and TRBJ2-7 gives the full variable domain: NAGVMQNPRHLVRRRGQEARLRCSPMKGHSHVYWYRQLPEEGLKFMVYLQKENIIDESGMPKERFSAEFPKEGPSILRIQQVVRGDSAAYFCASSSDGTYEQYFGPGTRLTVT.

The V and J genes are TRBV28 and TRBJ2-3, with 7 nucleotides matching TRBD2. The CDR3 contains 16 residues. Germline assignment: CDR1 MDHEN and CDR2 SYDVKM. J was trimmed by 8 bases and V by 5 bases; bases with no gene match: 16. CDR3 in amino acids: CASSPLGGRLYVTQYF. The CDR3 bases are TGTGCCAGCAGTCCACTCGGCGGGAGATTATATGTTACGCAGTATTTT.

The chain combines TRBV19 with TRBJ1-1; 7 bases fit TRBD1. The CDR3 consists of 15 residues. The V gene's germline CDR1 is LNHDA and CDR2 SQIVND (reference sequence). The V gene end was trimmed by 5 bases and the J gene end by 1 base; junction bases not matched to a gene: 7. The CDR3 DNA reads TGTGCCAGTAGTCCGACGGGACAGCCGAACACTGAAGCTTTCTTT. Residues: CASSPTGQPNTEAFF.

This rearrangement joins TRBV19 to TRBJ2-7; 7 positions agree with TRBD1. CDR1 and CDR2 from the germline V gene are LNHDA and SQIVND (reference sequence). The CDR3 totals 14 residues. Trimming removed 5 bases from V and 6 bases from J; junction bases left unmatched: 10. CDR3 protein: CASSLLTGPSEQYF. The CDR3 nucleotides are TGTGCCAGTAGTCTGTTGACAGGGCCGAGCGAGCAGTACTTC.

The chain uses TRBV4-1 and TRBJ1-5; D possibly corresponds to TRBD1 (6 bases). This CDR3 region has 15 residues. Germline-derived CDR1 and CDR2 are MGHRA and YSYEKL. Trimming shortened V by 1 base and J by 5 bases, and 12 bases separated the two germline ends. The DNA of the CDR3 is TGCGCCAGCAGCCAAGCACAGGGTGGGGATCAGCCCCAGCATTTT. Translated, it gives CASSQAQGGDQPQHF.

The J gene is TRBJ2-3, the V gene TRBV5-1, with TRBD2 matching over 7 bases. V was pared by 0 bases and J by 3 bases, with 7 bases of the junction left unmatched. This CDR3 has 16 amino acids. Germline assignment: CDR1 SGHRS and CDR2 YFSETQ. CDR3 amino acids: CASSLGSGWATDTQYF. The DNA for the CDR3 is TGCGCCAGCAGCTTGGGTAGCGGGTGGGCGACAGATACGCAGTATTTT.

The chain joins TRBV27 to TRBJ2-3, with a weak D call TRBD2 (6 bases). The CDR3 sequence is 14 residues long. Trimming stripped 4 bases from V and 4 bases from J, with 12 bases between. CDR1 is MNHEY and CDR2 is SMNVEV in the germline V gene (reference sequence). The CDR3 spells CASSSRWGADTQYF. The CDR3 DNA sequence: TGTGCCAGCAGTTCCCGGTGGGGGGCAGATACGCAGTATTTT.

V usage is TRBV10-3 and J usage is TRBJ2-4; tentatively, D is TRBD2 (5 bases). Germline loops: CDR1 ENHRY, CDR2 SYGVKD. CDR3 size: 15 residues. With 1 base removed from V and 2 bases from J, the gap between germline ends came to 9 bases. CDR3 sequence (DNA): TGTGCCATCAGTGAGTGGGCGGGTACCAAAAACATTCAGTACTTC. It encodes CAISEWAGTKNIQYF.

The chain combines TRBV7-2 with TRBJ1-6; no definite D call. The CDR3 spans 15 residues. Germline CDR1 reads SGHTA; CDR2 reads FQGNSA. V dropped 6 bases and J dropped 5 bases, with 14 bases sitting between them. The CDR3 region is CASRAHRENNSPLHF. Here the CDR3 DNA reads TGTGCCAGCAGGGCACACCGGGAGAATAATTCACCCCTCCACTTT.

This sequence joins TRBV11-3 and TRBJ2-7; possible D gene TRBD2, 5 bases. V was pared by 8 bases and J by 4 bases, with 18 bases between. The V gene's germline CDR1 is SGHNT and CDR2 YENEEA. This CDR3 is 14 amino acids long. CDR3 protein: CASLNPGSAYEQYF. The DNA for the CDR3 is TGTGCCAGCTTAAACCCGGGATCTGCATACGAGCAGTACTTC.

The chain is built from TRBV5-1 and TRBJ1-2, with 12 bases lining up with TRBD1. This CDR3 is built from 17 residues. V lost 5 bases, J lost 2 bases, and 10 bases stayed unmatched. Germline V lookup: CDR1 SGHRS, CDR2 YFSETQ. Written as DNA, the CDR3 is TGCGCCAGCAGAGGAGGGACAGGGGGCCATCAGAACTATGGCTACACCTTC. Translation: CASRGGTGGHQNYGYTF.

This clone was recorded a few times. The rearrangement links TRBV19 to TRBJ1-5; D perhaps matches TRBD1 (6 bases). CDR1 and CDR2 from the germline V gene are LNHDA and SQIVND (reference sequence). Between the trimmed V and J ends, which lost 6 bases and 4 bases, there was a span of 16 bases. This CDR3 has 15 residues. CDR3 loop: CASSTGQIMNQPQHF. The DNA for the CDR3 is TGTGCCAGTAGCACCGGACAGATTATGAATCAGCCCCAGCATTTT.

The chain uses TRBV29-1 and TRBJ2-3, with D perhaps TRBD1 (6 bases). Germline V gene data show CDR1 as SQVTM and CDR2 as ANQGSEA. The CDR3 has 14 residues. V gave up 6 bases and J gave up 0 bases, with 13 bases separating them. CDR3 region: CSVSRGSSTDTQYF. The DNA of the CDR3 is TGCAGCGTAAGCAGGGGTTCTAGCACAGATACGCAGTATTTT.

This rearrangement joins TRBV10-1 to TRBJ2-4; no definite D call. This CDR3 spans 14 amino acids. V was clipped by 3 bases and J by 2 bases, with 8 bases between them. Looked up from germline, CDR1 is WNHNN and CDR2 is SYGVQD (reference sequence). Written as DNA, the CDR3 is TGCGCCAGCAGTGATACGGCATCCAAAAACATTCAGTACTTC. It specifies CASSDTASKNIQYF.

The genes are TRBV4-2 and TRBJ2-1; D gene unclear. Germline CDR1 and CDR2: LGHNA and YNFKEQ. V lost 0 bases and J 12 bases, leaving 9 bases between the germline ends. CDR3 length equals 12 residues. This CDR3 is CASSQDGRVQFF. CDR3 DNA sequence: TGTGCCAGCAGCCAAGATGGGCGCGTGCAGTTCTTC.

V gene TRBV29-1 combines with J gene TRBJ1-1; no firm D call. This CDR3 is built from 13 residues. The germline V gene has CDR1 SQVTM and CDR2 ANQGSEA. Between the trimmed V and J ends, which lost 4 bases and 0 bases, there was a span of 9 bases. The CDR3 sequence is CSVARRVNTEAFF. The DNA of the CDR3 is TGCAGCGTTGCAAGAAGAGTGAACACTGAAGCTTTCTTT.

This sequence joins TRBV29-1 and TRBJ1-1, with D uncertain. The CDR3 spans 10 residues. The V and J ends lost 2 bases and 10 bases respectively, with 8 bases between them. Per the germline V gene, CDR1 is SQVTM and CDR2 is ANQGSEA. The CDR3 reads CSVEWNGAFF. CDR3 in DNA: TGCAGCGTTGAATGGAACGGAGCTTTCTTT. Based on the CDR3 plus reference TRBV29-1 and TRBJ1-1, the full variable domain is SAVISQKPSRDICQRGTSLTIQCQVDSQVTMMFWYRQQPGQSLTLIATANQGSEATYESGFVIDKFPISRPNLTFSTLTVSNMSPEDSSIYLCSVEWNGAFFGQGTRLTVV.

The V and J genes are TRBV18 and TRBJ1-5, with D possibly matching TRBD1 (5 bases). Germline V lookup: CDR1 KGHSH, CDR2 LQKENI. The V and J ends lost 2 bases and 6 bases respectively, with 8 bases between them. The CDR3 is 13 residues long. CDR3 region: CASSPTGGQPQHF. The CDR3 nucleotides read TGTGCCAGCTCACCAACCGGGGGTCAGCCCCAGCATTTT. Drawing the rest from reference TRBV18 and TRBJ1-5, the complete variable domain is NAGVMQNPRHLVRRRGQEARLRCSPMKGHSHVYWYRQLPEEGLKFMVYLQKENIIDESGMPKERFSAEFPKEGPSILRIQQVVRGDSAAYFCASSPTGGQPQHFGDGTRLSIL.

The chain recombines TRBV28 with TRBJ1-5; perhaps TRBD1 as D (5 bases). Trimming took off 2 bases at V and 2 bases at J, with 10 bases between the two ends. The CDR3 contains 15 residues. CDR1 MDHEN and CDR2 SYDVKM come from the germline V gene. The CDR3 coding sequence is TGTGCCAGCAGTTTAGGGTTGGGGGGCAATCAGCCCCAGCATTTT. This codes for CASSLGLGGNQPQHF.

The chain uses TRBV18 and TRBJ2-1; D gene unclear. Germline lookup yields CDR1 KGHSH and CDR2 LQKENI. With 0 bases removed from V and 0 bases from J, the gap between germline ends came to 9 bases. The CDR3 length is 16 residues. The CDR3 protein is CASSPPVRDSYNEQFF. CDR3 nucleotides: TGTGCCAGCTCACCACCGGTAAGGGACTCCTACAATGAGCAGTTCTTC.

This clone came up once. The gene calls are TRBV5-1 and TRBJ2-7, with 9 bases lining up with TRBD1. The germline V gene has CDR1 SGHRS and CDR2 YFSETQ. The CDR3 has 15 amino acids. The trim removed 4 bases at V and 4 bases at J, leaving 9 bases unmatched. The CDR3 region has the DNA TGCGCCAGCAGCCCTGGGACAGGGTTCCTATACGAGCAGTACTTC. It encodes CASSPGTGFLYEQYF.

The chain links TRBV4-1 to TRBJ2-3; D may match TRBD1 or TRBD2 (6 bases each). Germline CDR1 is MGHRA and CDR2 is YSYEKL. Between the trimmed V and J ends, which lost 0 bases and 5 bases, there was a span of 15 bases. This CDR3 region has 16 residues. CDR3 nucleotide sequence: TGCGCCAGCAGCCAAGATAGGGGACAAGCGGGAGATACGCAGTATTTT. This translates into CASSQDRGQAGDTQYF.

The table lists this clone with a few counts. The chain uses TRBV6-6 and TRBJ1-4, with D unclear. CDR1 is MNHNY, CDR2 SVGAGI, per germline (reference sequence). The ends were cut back, 0 bases at V and 2 bases at J, with 7 bases in the middle. This CDR3 has 15 residues. CDR3 sequence (DNA): TGTGCCAGCAGTTACTCAGGAGTTACTAATGAAAAACTGTTTTTT. As protein: CASSYSGVTNEKLFF.

This rearrangement joins TRBV13 to TRBJ2-3; 10 nucleotides line up with TRBD1. With V trimmed by 5 bases and J by 4 bases, 6 bases remained unmatched. The CDR3 contains 15 residues. Germline lookup yields CDR1 PRHDT and CDR2 FYEKMQ (reference sequence). CDR3 sequence: CASSTGQGEADTQYF. The CDR3 region has the DNA TGTGCCAGCAGCACCGGACAGGGGGAGGCAGATACGCAGTATTTT.

The rearrangement links TRBV6-5 to TRBJ2-7, with D perhaps matching TRBD2 (6 bases). The length of the CDR3 is 13 residues. The germline V gene has CDR1 MNHEY and CDR2 SVGAGI. The ends were cut back, 6 bases at V and 3 bases at J, with 12 bases in the middle. In nucleotides, the CDR3 is TGTGCCAGCAGACGGGGACTCGACTACGAGCAGTACTTC. Its translation is CASRRGLDYEQYF.

The rearrangement uses TRBV4-2 and TRBJ1-3; unclear D gene. Germline V gene lookup returns CDR1 LGHNA and CDR2 YNFKEQ. The CDR3 contains 14 residues. With 1 base removed from V and 1 base from J, the gap between germline ends came to 5 bases. CDR3 bases: TGTGCCAGCAGCCAAGCGGGATCTGGAAACACCATATATTTT. Amino acid sequence: CASSQAGSGNTIYF.

The chain links TRBV2 to TRBJ1-1, with D unresolved. The CDR3 totals 14 residues. The V end was cut by 4 bases, the J end by 0 bases, with 9 bases between. CDR1 is SNHLY, CDR2 FYNNEI, per germline. CDR3 sequence reads: CASSVRALNTEAFF. Written as DNA, the CDR3 is TGTGCCAGCAGTGTGAGGGCCCTGAACACTGAAGCTTTCTTT.

V is TRBV5-1 and J is TRBJ2-5; 11 nucleotides align to TRBD1. Germline V gene lookup returns CDR1 SGHRS and CDR2 YFSETQ. V lost 2 bases, J lost 5 bases, and 8 bases stayed unmatched. CDR3 length: 16 residues. CDR3 nucleotides: TGCGCCAGCAGCTTCACCGGGACAGGGGGGGCGGAGACCCAGTACTTC. This encodes CASSFTGTGGAETQYF.